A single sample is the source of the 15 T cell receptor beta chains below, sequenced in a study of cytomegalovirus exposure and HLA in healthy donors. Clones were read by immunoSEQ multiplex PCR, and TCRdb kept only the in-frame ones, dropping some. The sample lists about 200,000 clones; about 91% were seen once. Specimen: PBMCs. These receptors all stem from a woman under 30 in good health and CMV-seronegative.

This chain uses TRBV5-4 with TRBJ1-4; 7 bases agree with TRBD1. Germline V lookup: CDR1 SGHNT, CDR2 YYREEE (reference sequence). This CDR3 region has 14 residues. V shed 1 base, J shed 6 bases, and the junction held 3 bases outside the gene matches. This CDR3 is CASSLTGADEKLFF. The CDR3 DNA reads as TGTGCCAGCAGCTTGACAGGGGCTGATGAAAAACTGTTTTTT.

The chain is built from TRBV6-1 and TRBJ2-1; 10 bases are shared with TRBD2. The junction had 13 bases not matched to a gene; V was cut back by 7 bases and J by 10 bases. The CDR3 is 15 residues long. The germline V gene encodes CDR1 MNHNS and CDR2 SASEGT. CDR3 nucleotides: TGTGCCAGCACCGAAGCGGCTAGCGGGAGTAGCGAGCAGTTCTTC. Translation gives CASTEAASGSSEQFF.

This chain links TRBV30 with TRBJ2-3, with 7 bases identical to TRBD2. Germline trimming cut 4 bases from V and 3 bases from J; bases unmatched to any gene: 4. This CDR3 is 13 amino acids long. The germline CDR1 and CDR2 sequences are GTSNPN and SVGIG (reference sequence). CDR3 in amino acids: CAWNAGETDTQYF. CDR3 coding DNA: TGTGCCTGGAATGCGGGAGAAACAGATACGCAGTATTTT.

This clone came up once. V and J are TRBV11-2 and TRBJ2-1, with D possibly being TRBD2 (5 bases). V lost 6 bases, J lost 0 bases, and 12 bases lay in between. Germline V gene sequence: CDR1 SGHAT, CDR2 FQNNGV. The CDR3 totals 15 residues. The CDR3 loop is CASRGAESSYNEQFF. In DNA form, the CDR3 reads TGTGCCAGCAGAGGAGCGGAGAGCTCCTACAATGAGCAGTTCTTC.

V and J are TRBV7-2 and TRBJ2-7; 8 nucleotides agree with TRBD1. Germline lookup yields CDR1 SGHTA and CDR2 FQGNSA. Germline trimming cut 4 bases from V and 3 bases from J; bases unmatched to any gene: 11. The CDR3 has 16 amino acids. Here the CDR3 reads CASSWHPGQADYEQYF. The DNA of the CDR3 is TGTGCCAGCAGCTGGCACCCGGGACAGGCGGACTACGAGCAGTACTTC.

The CDR3 region is CASSPQFGRQGDGYTF. CDR3 sequence (DNA): TGTGCCAGCAGTCCCCAGTTTGGCCGCCAAGGAGATGGCTACACCTTC. The chain links TRBV27 to TRBJ1-2, with D unresolved. CDR3 length: 16 amino acids. Trimming took off 5 bases at V and 6 bases at J, with 22 bases between the two ends. Germline V CDR1 and CDR2: MNHEY, SMNVEV (reference sequence).

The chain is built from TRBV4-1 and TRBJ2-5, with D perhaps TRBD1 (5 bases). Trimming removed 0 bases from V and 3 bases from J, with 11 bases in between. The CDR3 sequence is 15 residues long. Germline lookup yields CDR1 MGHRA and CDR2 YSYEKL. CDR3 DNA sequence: TGCGCCAGCAGCCAAGAGGGGCGTCTAGAAGAGACCCAGTACTTC. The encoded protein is CASSQEGRLEETQYF.

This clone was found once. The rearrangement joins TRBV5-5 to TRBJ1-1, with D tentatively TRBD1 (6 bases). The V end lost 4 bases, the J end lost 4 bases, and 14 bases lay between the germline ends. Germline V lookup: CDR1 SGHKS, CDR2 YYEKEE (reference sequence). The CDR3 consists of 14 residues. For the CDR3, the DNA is TGTGCCAGCAGCGGGAACAGGGTTGGCACTGAAGCTTTCTTT. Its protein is CASSGNRVGTEAFF.

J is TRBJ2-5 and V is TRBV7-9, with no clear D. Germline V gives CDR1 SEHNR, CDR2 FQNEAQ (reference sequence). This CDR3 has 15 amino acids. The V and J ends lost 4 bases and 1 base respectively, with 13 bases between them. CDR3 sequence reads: CASSSELRFQETQYF. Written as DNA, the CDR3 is TGTGCCAGCAGCTCGGAATTGAGGTTCCAAGAGACCCAGTACTTC.

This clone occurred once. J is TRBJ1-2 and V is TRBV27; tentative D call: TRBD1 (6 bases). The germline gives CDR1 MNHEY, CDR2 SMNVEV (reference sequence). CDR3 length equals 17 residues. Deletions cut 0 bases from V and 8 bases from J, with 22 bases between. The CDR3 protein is CASSLSRTTGFVGGYTF. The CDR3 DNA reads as TGTGCCAGCAGTTTATCGAGGACGACAGGCTTCGTGGGGGGCTACACCTTC.

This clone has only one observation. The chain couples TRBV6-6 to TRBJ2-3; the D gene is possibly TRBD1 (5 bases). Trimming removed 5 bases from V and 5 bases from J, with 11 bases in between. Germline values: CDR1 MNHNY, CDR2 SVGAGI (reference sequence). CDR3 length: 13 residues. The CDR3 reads CASSATQGDTQYF. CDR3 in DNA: TGTGCCAGCAGTGCGACGCAGGGAGATACGCAGTATTTT.

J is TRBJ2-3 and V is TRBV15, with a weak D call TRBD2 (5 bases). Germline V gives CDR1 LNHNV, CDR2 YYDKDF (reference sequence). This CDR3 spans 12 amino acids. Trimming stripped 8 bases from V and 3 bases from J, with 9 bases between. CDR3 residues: CATGRDTDTQYF. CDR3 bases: TGTGCCACCGGTCGGGATACAGATACGCAGTATTTT.

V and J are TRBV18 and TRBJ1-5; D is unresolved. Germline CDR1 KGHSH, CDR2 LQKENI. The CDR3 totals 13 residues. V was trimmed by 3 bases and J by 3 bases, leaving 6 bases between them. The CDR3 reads CASSPGNNQPQHF. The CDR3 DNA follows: TGTGCCAGCTCACCCGGTAACAATCAGCCCCAGCATTTT.

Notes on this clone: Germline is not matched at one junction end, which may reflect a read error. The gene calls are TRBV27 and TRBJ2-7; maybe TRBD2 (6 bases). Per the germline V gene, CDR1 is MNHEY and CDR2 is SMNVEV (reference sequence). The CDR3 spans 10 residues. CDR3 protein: CASTHWRREF. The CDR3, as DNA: TGTGCCAGCACCCATTGGAGGAGGGAGTTC.

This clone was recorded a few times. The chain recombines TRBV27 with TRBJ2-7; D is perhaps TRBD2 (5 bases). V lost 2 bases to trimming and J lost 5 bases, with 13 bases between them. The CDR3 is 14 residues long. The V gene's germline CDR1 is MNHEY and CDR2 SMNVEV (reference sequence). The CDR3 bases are TGTGCCAGCAGTTTAGGAGGCCCGAGAAACGAGCAGTACTTC. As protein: CASSLGGPRNEQYF.